One sample yielded the 25 T cell receptor beta chains listed below, sequenced in a study of monozygotic twins with cystic fibrosis. The table came from immunoSEQ multiplex PCR; TCRdb's copy has only in-frame clones and leaves some out. The profile shows 15,000 or so clones, about 85% of them singletons. The sample consisted of blood. The receptors originated from a boy aged 10-17 years with cystic fibrosis.

This sequence joins TRBV18 and TRBJ2-7; D possibly corresponds to TRBD1 (6 bases). The CDR3 has 14 amino acids. The V gene's germline CDR1 is KGHSH and CDR2 LQKENI. Trimming took 4 bases from V and 2 from J, leaving 12 bases between them. The CDR3 loop reads CASSLRQEAYEQYF. CDR3 bases: TGTGCCAGCTCACTAAGACAGGAAGCCTACGAGCAGTACTTC.

CDR3 DNA: TGTGCCAGCAGCCATCGGACAGTAGGGATACCCGCAACTAATGAAAAACTGTTTTTT. Encoded protein: CASSHRTVGIPATNEKLFF. The rearrangement links TRBV7-9 to TRBJ1-4; perhaps TRBD1 as D (6 bases). Germline values: CDR1 SEHNR, CDR2 FQNEAQ (reference sequence). V lost 5 bases, J lost 0 bases, and 22 bases lay in between. There are 19 residues in the CDR3.

The chain employs TRBV9 and TRBJ2-3; 13 nucleotides line up with TRBD2. Germline trimming cut 4 bases from V and 1 base from J; bases unmatched to any gene: 12. There are 19 residues in the CDR3. Germline assignment: CDR1 SGDLS and CDR2 YYNGEE. The CDR3 here is CASSFTSGRGFPRTDTQYF. DNA for the CDR3: TGTGCCAGCAGCTTCACTAGCGGGAGGGGCTTCCCCCGCACAGATACGCAGTATTTT.

This clone was seen just once. This chain joins TRBV27 and TRBJ2-7; maybe TRBD2 (5 bases). CDR1 MNHEY and CDR2 SMNVEV come from the germline V gene (reference sequence). The germline V and J ends were trimmed by 3 bases and 2 bases, with 8 bases remaining between them. The CDR3 sequence is 13 residues long. The CDR3 sequence is CASSFSGTYEQYF. In nucleotides, the CDR3 is TGTGCCAGCAGTTTTTCCGGGACCTACGAGCAGTACTTC.

The chain recombines TRBV7-8 with TRBJ1-4, with 8 nucleotides matching TRBD1. The CDR3 spans 15 residues. The V segment lost 5 bases and the J segment 7 bases; nucleotides outside the gene matches: 9. Germline values: CDR1 SGHVS, CDR2 FQNEAQ. CDR3 sequence: CASSPRDRRPEKLFF. The CDR3 bases are TGTGCCAGCAGCCCCCGGGACAGGCGCCCTGAAAAACTGTTTTTT.

The chain couples TRBV6-5 to TRBJ1-2; D is possibly TRBD1 (5 bases). The CDR3 is made up of 14 amino acids. CDR1 is MNHEY and CDR2 is SVGAGI in the germline V gene. The V end was cut by 0 bases, the J end by 4 bases, with 9 bases between. The CDR3 region has the DNA TGTGCCAGCAGTTACTCTCAGGGCTTCTATGGCTACACCTTC. This sequence encodes CASSYSQGFYGYTF.

This rearrangement joins TRBV28 to TRBJ2-7; 10 bases match TRBD2. The J segment lost 2 bases and the V segment lost 3 bases, leaving 10 bases of the junction unmatched. The CDR3 length is 17 residues. CDR1 is MDHEN, CDR2 SYDVKM, per germline. CDR3 nucleotide sequence: TGTGCCAGCAGTTTCCCTAGCGGGAGCGACCTAGCCTACGAGCAGTACTTC. Encoded protein: CASSFPSGSDLAYEQYF.

This clone was detected a few times. The V and J genes are TRBV4-1 and TRBJ1-2, with D tentatively TRBD1 (5 bases). Germline CDR1 reads MGHRA; CDR2 reads YSYEKL. Deletions cut 1 base from V and 1 base from J, with 13 bases between. The CDR3 is 16 residues long. CDR3 nucleotides: TGCGCCAGCAGCCAAGGGGGGACTTCACTTAACTATGGCTACACCTTC. Its translation is CASSQGGTSLNYGYTF.

This chain joins TRBV5-4 and TRBJ2-7; TRBD2 agrees at 8 bases. From germline, CDR1 is SGHNT and CDR2 YYREEE (reference sequence). The length of the CDR3 is 14 residues. V shed 0 bases, J shed 5 bases, and the junction held 4 bases outside the gene matches. CDR3 loop: CASSLGTSSNEQYF. In DNA form, the CDR3 reads TGTGCCAGCAGCTTGGGGACTAGCAGTAACGAGCAGTACTTC. Together with reference TRBV5-4 and TRBJ2-7, the CDR3 gives the full variable domain: ETGVTQSPTHLIKTRGQQVTLRCSSQSGHNTVSWYQQALGQGPQFIFQYYREEENGRGNFPPRFSGLQFPNYSSELNVNALELDDSALYLCASSLGTSSNEQYFGPGTRLTVT.

The chain links TRBV5-6 to TRBJ2-4; 10 nucleotides agree with TRBD1. The CDR3 extends over 14 amino acids. CDR1 is SGHDT and CDR2 is YYEEEE in the germline V gene. J was trimmed by 8 bases and V by 4 bases; bases with no gene match: 6. The CDR3 loop reads CASSLDRGQYIQYF. The DNA of the CDR3 is TGTGCCAGCAGCCTCGACAGGGGGCAATACATTCAGTACTTC.

J is TRBJ2-3 and V is TRBV6-5; D gene unclear. CDR3 size: 13 residues. Germline-derived CDR1 and CDR2 are MNHEY and SVGAGI. V was cut by 2 bases and J by 0 bases, with 3 bases left in between. The CDR3: CASSYQSTDTQYF. In nucleotides, the CDR3 is TGTGCCAGCAGTTACCAGAGCACAGATACGCAGTATTTT.

The sample holds a few counts of this clone. The CDR3: CSVGRRLGEKLFF. DNA of the CDR3: TGCAGCGTTGGTCGGAGGCTTGGGGAAAAACTGTTTTTT. The chain recombines TRBV29-1 with TRBJ1-4; D is unclear. The CDR3 is 13 residues long. Trimming stripped 4 bases from V and 8 bases from J, with 14 bases between. Germline lookup yields CDR1 SQVTM and CDR2 ANQGSEA. The whole variable domain, filled in from reference TRBV29-1 and TRBJ1-4, reads SAVISQKPSRDICQRGTSLTIQCQVDSQVTMMFWYRQQPGQSLTLIATANQGSEATYESGFVIDKFPISRPNLTFSTLTVSNMSPEDSSIYLCSVGRRLGEKLFFGSGTQLSVL.

As DNA, the CDR3 is TGTGCCAGCAGCTTAGGGGACGCTAGCGGGATAGGGTATGAGCAGTTCTTC. This gives the protein CASSLGDASGIGYEQFF. The V gene is TRBV7-6, the J gene TRBJ2-1; 9 nucleotides align to TRBD2. Trimming at V came to 1 base and at J to 8 bases, leaving 12 bases not matched to a gene. Per germline, CDR1 SGHVS and CDR2 FNYEAQ. This CDR3 is built from 17 residues.

The CDR3 DNA follows: TGCGCCAGCAGCCCGCGGGACACACATGGCAATCAGCCCCAGCATTTT. This sequence encodes CASSPRDTHGNQPQHF. The V and J genes are TRBV4-1 and TRBJ1-5, with D possibly TRBD1 on 6 matching bases. V was trimmed by 4 bases and J by 2 bases, leaving 15 bases between them. The CDR3 covers 16 residues. Germline V gene data show CDR1 as MGHRA and CDR2 as YSYEKL.

J is TRBJ1-1 and V is TRBV19; a possible D gene is TRBD1 (5 bases). V was clipped by 4 bases and J by 5 bases, with 8 bases between them. This CDR3 contains 12 residues. Germline CDR1 is LNHDA and CDR2 is SQIVND (reference sequence). DNA of the CDR3: TGTGCCAGTAGTAAGAGGGGTACTGAAGCTTTCTTT. Translation gives CASSKRGTEAFF.

This sequence joins TRBV30 and TRBJ1-5, with D perhaps matching TRBD1 (5 bases). V lost 2 bases and J lost 6, with 14 bases in between. CDR1 and CDR2 (germline): GTSNPN, SVGIG (reference sequence). The CDR3 runs to 14 residues. The CDR3 sequence: CAWSQDGGSQPQHF. The DNA for the CDR3 is TGTGCCTGGAGTCAGGACGGGGGTAGTCAGCCCCAGCATTTT.

The chain uses TRBV29-1 and TRBJ2-5; D not certain. The J call is doubtful: the DNA matches TRBJ2-7 better. Germline CDR1 reads SQVTM; CDR2 reads ANQGSEA. The CDR3 spans 13 residues. In DNA, the CDR3 is TGCAGCGTTGAGACTGGGGACTCCTACGAGCAGTACTTC. It yields the protein CSVETGDSYEQYF.

The genes are TRBV9 and TRBJ2-2; tentatively, D is TRBD1 (5 bases). Deletions cut 3 bases from V and 4 bases from J, with 7 bases between. The germline V gene has CDR1 SGDLS and CDR2 YYNGEE. The CDR3 sequence is 13 residues long. This CDR3 reads CASSAQGTGELFF. DNA for the CDR3: TGTGCCAGCAGCGCCCAGGGCACCGGGGAGCTGTTTTTT. Drawing the rest from reference TRBV9 and TRBJ2-2, the complete variable domain is DSGVTQTPKHLITATGQRVTLRCSPRSGDLSVYWYQQSLDQGLQFLIQYYNGEERAKGNILERFSAQQFPDLHSELNLSSLELGDSALYFCASSAQGTGELFFGEGSRLTVL.

CDR3 in amino acids: CASSKDRSRGYTF. CDR3 nucleotide sequence: TGTGCCAGTAGTAAGGACAGGTCTCGGGGCTACACCTTC. This rearrangement joins TRBV19 to TRBJ1-2; 7 nucleotides align to TRBD1. The junction had 7 bases not matched to a gene; V was cut back by 4 bases and J by 8 bases. Germline values: CDR1 LNHDA, CDR2 SQIVND (reference sequence). The CDR3 is made up of 13 amino acids. The full variable domain, with the rest looked up from reference TRBV19 and TRBJ1-2, is DGGITQSPKYLFRKEGQNVTLSCEQNLNHDAMYWYRQDPGQGLRLIYYSQIVNDFQKGDIAEGYSVSREKKESFPLTVTSAQKNPTAFYLCASSKDRSRGYTFGSGTRLTVV.

The genes are TRBV5-3 and TRBJ1-4; no firm D call. TRBV5-3 is an ORF for which the function is uncertain. V lost 7 bases, J lost 0 bases, and 10 bases lay in between. The CDR3 has 14 amino acids. The CDR3 DNA follows: TGTGCCAGACGGTGGTCCGCAACTAATGAAAAACTGTTTTTT. This codes for CARRWSATNEKLFF.

The chain links TRBV5-6 to TRBJ2-5; 7 bases are shared with TRBD2. The J call may be mistaken, given a closer DNA end match to TRBJ2-7. This CDR3 spans 16 amino acids. Germline values: CDR1 SGHDT, CDR2 YYEEEE. The CDR3 DNA is TGTGCCAGCAGCTTGGGGACTAGATCTCGGGAATACGAGCAGTACTTC. Translated: CASSLGTRSREYEQYF.

The genes are TRBV7-9 and TRBJ1-5; the D gene is possibly TRBD1 (5 bases). V shed 3 bases and J shed 6 bases, with 15 bases lying between them. Germline V lookup: CDR1 SEHNR, CDR2 FQNEAQ (reference sequence). This CDR3 is 15 amino acids long. The CDR3 reads CASSLGETQRQPQHF. The CDR3 DNA follows: TGTGCCAGCAGCTTGGGGGAAACCCAACGTCAGCCCCAGCATTTT. Based on the CDR3 plus reference TRBV7-9 and TRBJ1-5, the full variable domain is DTGVSQNPRHKITKRGQNVTFRCDPISEHNRLYWYRQTLGQGPEFLTYFQNEAQLEKSRLLSDRFSAERPKGSFSTLEIQRTEQGDSAMYLCASSLGETQRQPQHFGDGTRLSIL.

In this sample, this clone turned up once. This rearrangement joins TRBV7-8 to TRBJ1-2; no clear D. The CDR3 spans 13 residues. Germline V gives CDR1 SGHVS, CDR2 FQNEAQ. V dropped 6 bases and J dropped 6 bases, with 14 bases sitting between them. The CDR3 reads CASSPAGSNGYTF. The DNA of the CDR3 is TGTGCCAGCAGTCCCGCGGGGTCGAATGGCTACACCTTC.

This clone was found once. The V gene is TRBV28, the J gene TRBJ1-1; 7 bases are shared with TRBD1. Unmatched junction bases numbered 9, after V lost 7 bases and J lost 1 base. Germline CDR1 is MDHEN and CDR2 is SYDVKM. The CDR3 is 15 amino acids. The CDR3 DNA reads TGTGCCAGCAAGGGACAGACAGGGTGGAACACTGAAGCTTTCTTT. Its translation: CASKGQTGWNTEAFF.

The rearrangement uses TRBV30 and TRBJ2-5, with unresolved D. Trimming shortened V by 2 bases and J by 5 bases, and 6 bases separated the two germline ends. Germline V CDR1 and CDR2: GTSNPN, SVGIG (reference sequence). The CDR3 covers 11 residues. DNA of the CDR3: TGTGCCTGGAGTTCCGGGGAGACCCAGTACTTC. The encoded protein is CAWSSGETQYF.